The 28 T cell receptor beta chains in this list originate from one sample, sequenced in a study of CXCR3-negative and CXCR3-positive naive CD8 T cells. UMI labels and 5' RACE were used to prepare the TRB cDNA libraries. From its re-call of the 5' RACE reads, TCRdb lists each CDR3 protein once, without DNA. The table lists 150,000 or so distinct CDR3 sequences, with 0.25% to 0.3% in the top ten. Antigens for these TCRs are unknown. Points from the study as a whole: More hydrophobic TRB CDR3s occurred in CXCR3-positive than in CXCR3-negative naive cells.

The sample taken for sequencing was naive CXCR3+ CD8+ T cells from blood. Subset: CD45RO-CCR7+CD27+CD95- naive CD8+ T cells expressing CXCR3 (TNR3+). The receptor set was obtained from a human donor in good health. Some clones in this sample may be carry-over from other donors' samples.

The genes are TRBV27 and TRBJ1-2; TCRdb's D gene call, TRBD1, goes unchecked for lack of DNA. The CDR3 spans 15 residues. CDR1 and CDR2 from the germline V gene are MNHEY and SMNVEV (reference sequence). CDR3 loop: CASSHRGTANYGYTF.

The V call is TRBV7-9, the J call TRBJ2-7. Germline V gene sequence: CDR1 SEHNR, CDR2 FQNEAQ (reference sequence). The CDR3 sequence is 14 residues long. This CDR3 reads CASSFPGAAYEQYF.

The chain uses TRBV5-5 and TRBJ2-1; no DNA is available, so the TRBD2 call from TCRdb remains unchecked. This CDR3 region has 13 residues. Germline loops: CDR1 SGHKS, CDR2 YYEKEE (reference sequence). CDR3 residues: CASSLLAGGLQFF. The entire variable domain, with the rest obtained from reference TRBV5-5 and TRBJ2-1, is as follows: DAGVTQSPTHLIKTRGQQVTLRCSPISGHKSVSWYQQVLGQGPQFIFQYYEKEERGRGNFPDRFSARQFPNYSSELNVNALLLGDSALYLCASSLLAGGLQFFGPGTRLTVL.

V is TRBV12-3 or TRBV12-4 and J is TRBJ2-3. The CDR3 has 11 amino acids. The CDR3 here is CASSVTDTQYF.

The chain has TRBV7-7 and TRBJ2-1; TCRdb's D call of TRBD2 is untestable without DNA. CDR3 length: 13 amino acids. Germline V gene lookup returns CDR1 SSHAT and CDR2 FNYEAQ (reference sequence). The CDR3 loop reads CASSRVEGNEQFF.

This chain connects TRBV20-1 to TRBJ1-1; the TRBD1 assignment by TCRdb is unverifiable without DNA. The germline V gene has CDR1 DFQATT and CDR2 SNEGSKA (reference sequence). The CDR3 contains 17 residues. The CDR3: CSAQIRTGVVAYAEAFF.

The rearrangement joins TRBV6-5 to TRBJ2-1; the TCRdb D gene call, TRBD1, has no DNA to confirm it. The CDR3 totals 16 residues. In germline, CDR1 is MNHEY, CDR2 SVGAGI. CDR3: CASRMGLAGSYNEQFF.

This chain uses TRBV5-6 with TRBJ2-3; TCRdb's D call of TRBD2 is untestable without DNA. The germline CDR1 and CDR2 sequences are SGHDT and YYEEEE. This CDR3 comprises 17 residues. The CDR3 region is CASNPRTSGSLTDTQYF.

The chain combines TRBV7-2 with TRBJ2-1; no DNA is available, so the TRBD1 call from TCRdb remains unchecked. Per germline, CDR1 SGHTA and CDR2 FQGNSA. CDR3 length equals 13 residues. CDR3 sequence reads: CASSVVTPGEQFF. Supplemented by reference TRBV7-2 and TRBJ2-1, the full variable domain reads GAGVSQSPSNKVTEKGKDVELRCDPISGHTALYWYRQSLGQGLEFLIYFQGNSAPDKSGLPSDRFSAERTGGSVSTLTIQRTQQEDSAVYLCASSVVTPGEQFFGPGTRLTVL.

The gene calls are TRBV29-1 and TRBJ1-1; the D call of TRBD1 rests on TCRdb alone, since no DNA is present to check it. This CDR3 contains 12 residues. CDR1 and CDR2 (germline): SQVTM, ANQGSEA. Here the CDR3 reads CSGTITDTEAFF. Variable domain in full (rest from reference TRBV29-1 and TRBJ1-1): SAVISQKPSRDICQRGTSLTIQCQVDSQVTMMFWYRQQPGQSLTLIATANQGSEATYESGFVIDKFPISRPNLTFSTLTVSNMSPEDSSIYLCSGTITDTEAFFGQGTRLTVV.

The J gene is TRBJ2-6, the V gene TRBV15; with no DNA, the TCRdb D assignment of TRBD1 cannot be verified. The germline V gene has CDR1 LNHNV and CDR2 YYDKDF (reference sequence). The CDR3 is 15 amino acids. The CDR3 protein is CATSGRVAGANVLTF.

V gene TRBV9 combines with J gene TRBJ1-2; checking the TCRdb D call of TRBD1 is not possible without DNA. The germline CDR1 and CDR2 sequences are SGDLS and YYNGEE. The CDR3 consists of 14 residues. This CDR3 reads CASSVAQGPYGYTF.

The chain has TRBV5-6 and TRBJ2-4. CDR1 and CDR2 (germline): SGHDT, YYEEEE. This CDR3 has 14 amino acids. Here the CDR3 reads CASSSGLAKNIQYF. The full variable domain, with the rest looked up from reference TRBV5-6 and TRBJ2-4, is DAGVTQSPTHLIKTRGQQVTLRCSPKSGHDTVSWYQQALGQGPQFIFQYYEEEERQRGNFPDRFSGHQFPNYSSELNVNALLLGDSALYLCASSSGLAKNIQYFGAGTRLSVL.

This chain joins TRBV28 and TRBJ1-5; no DNA is available, so the TRBD1 call from TCRdb remains unchecked. From germline, CDR1 is MDHEN and CDR2 SYDVKM. The length of the CDR3 is 15 residues. Here the CDR3 reads CASSPDRVWSQPQHF.

The chain combines TRBV20-1 with TRBJ1-1. Germline V gene data show CDR1 as DFQATT and CDR2 as SNEGSKA (reference sequence). This CDR3 is built from 13 residues. This CDR3 reads CSATDGLNTEAFF.

This sequence joins TRBV7-9 and TRBJ2-5. Germline V gives CDR1 SEHNR, CDR2 FQNEAQ (reference sequence). This CDR3 is built from 11 residues. Here the CDR3 reads CASSSQETQYF.

This chain joins TRBV28 and TRBJ1-1; TCRdb names TRBD1, which stays unverified in the absence of DNA. Looked up from germline, CDR1 is MDHEN and CDR2 is SYDVKM. The CDR3 runs to 15 residues. The CDR3 loop is CASSQLGQMNTEAFF.

The rearrangement joins TRBV13 to TRBJ1-1; TCRdb proposes TRBD1, but this gene call is untestable without DNA. The CDR3 contains 18 residues. CDR1 is PRHDT and CDR2 is FYEKMQ in the germline V gene (reference sequence). The CDR3 here is CASSFLNRERVLDTEAFF.

The V call is TRBV7-9, the J call TRBJ2-7. CDR1 is SEHNR, CDR2 FQNEAQ, per germline (reference sequence). CDR3 size: 14 residues. The CDR3 here is CASSGSLSSYEQYF.

The chain has TRBV28 and TRBJ2-7; TCRdb outputs TRBD2, but without DNA this stays unchecked. The CDR3 covers 15 residues. The V gene's germline CDR1 is MDHEN and CDR2 SYDVKM. The CDR3: CASSAPLAGGPEQYF.

The chain employs TRBV13 and TRBJ2-7; the TCRdb D gene call, TRBD1, has no DNA to confirm it. The germline V gene encodes CDR1 PRHDT and CDR2 FYEKMQ (reference sequence). CDR3 size: 14 residues. The CDR3 sequence is CASSSPSGAGEEYF.

The chain joins TRBV29-1 to TRBJ2-2; TCRdb proposes TRBD1, but this gene call is untestable without DNA. This CDR3 is 16 amino acids long. Per germline, CDR1 SQVTM and CDR2 ANQGSEA. CDR3 loop: CSVEGYTGENTGELFF.

The J gene is TRBJ2-7, the V gene TRBV18; checking the TCRdb D call of TRBD1 is not possible without DNA. Germline CDR1 KGHSH, CDR2 LQKENI. The CDR3 sequence is 15 residues long. The CDR3 loop is CASSPPRTGGSEQYF.

The genes are TRBV21-1 and TRBJ2-2. TRBV21-1 is given as a pseudogene. The CDR3 covers 14 residues. CDR3 protein: CASSKFYCSGELFF.

The V call is TRBV29-1, the J call TRBJ2-3; the TCRdb call, TRBD1, lacks DNA for checking. The CDR3 sequence is 13 residues long. Germline CDR1 is SQVTM and CDR2 is ANQGSEA. The CDR3 is CSGWGGSTDTQYF.

The chain carries TRBV19 and TRBJ2-7; TCRdb reports TRBD1, a call that lacks DNA to check it against. CDR3 length: 14 residues. Germline V gene sequence: CDR1 LNHDA, CDR2 SQIVND (reference sequence). The CDR3 reads CASSQWDRAYEQYF. Full variable domain (outside the CDR3, taken from reference TRBV19 and TRBJ2-7): DGGITQSPKYLFRKEGQNVTLSCEQNLNHDAMYWYRQDPGQGLRLIYYSQIVNDFQKGDIAEGYSVSREKKESFPLTVTSAQKNPTAFYLCASSQWDRAYEQYFGPGTRLTVT.

V gene TRBV28 combines with J gene TRBJ2-5; TCRdb returns TRBD1, unconfirmable since there is no DNA. The CDR3 contains 15 residues. Germline CDR1 MDHEN, CDR2 SYDVKM. The CDR3 loop reads CASTIGANPQETQYF.

This chain uses TRBV5-1 with TRBJ2-3; TCRdb's D gene call, TRBD2, goes unchecked for lack of DNA. Germline CDR1 SGHRS, CDR2 YFSETQ. The CDR3 is 15 residues long. CDR3 sequence: CASSLGGRVTDTQYF.